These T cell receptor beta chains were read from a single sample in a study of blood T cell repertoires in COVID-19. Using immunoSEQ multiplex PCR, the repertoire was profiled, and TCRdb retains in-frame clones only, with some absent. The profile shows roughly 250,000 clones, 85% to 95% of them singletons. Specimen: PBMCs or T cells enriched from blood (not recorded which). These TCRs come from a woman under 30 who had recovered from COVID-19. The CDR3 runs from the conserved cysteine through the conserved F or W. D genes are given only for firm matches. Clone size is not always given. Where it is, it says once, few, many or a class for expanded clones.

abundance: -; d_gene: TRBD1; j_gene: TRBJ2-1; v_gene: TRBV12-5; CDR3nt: TGTGCTAGTGGTACCTGGACAGGGGGCGGTGAGCAGTTCTTC; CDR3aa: CASGTWTGGGEQFF
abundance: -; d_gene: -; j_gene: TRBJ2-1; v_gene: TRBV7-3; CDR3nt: TGTGCCAGCAGCTTAAATCCGGACAATGAGCAGTTCTTC; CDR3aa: CASSLNPDNEQFF
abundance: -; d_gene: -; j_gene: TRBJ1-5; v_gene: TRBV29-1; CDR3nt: TGCAGCGTTCGCCTCAGGGAAGGGCAGCCCCAGCATTTT; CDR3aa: CSVRLREGQPQHF
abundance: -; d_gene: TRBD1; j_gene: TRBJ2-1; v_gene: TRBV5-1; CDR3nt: TGCGCCAGCAGCCCCCAACGACAGGGGCTACCGAATGAGCAGTTCTTC; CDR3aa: CASSPQRQGLPNEQFF
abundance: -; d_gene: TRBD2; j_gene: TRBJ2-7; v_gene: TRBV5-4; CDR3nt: TGTGCCAGCAGCTTGGACCGGGCGGGAGCCTACGAGCAGTACTTC; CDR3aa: CASSLDRAGAYEQYF
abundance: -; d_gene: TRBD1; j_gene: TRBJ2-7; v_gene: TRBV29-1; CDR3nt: TGCAGCGTTACGAACCAGGGGGCGAGGCCCTACGAGCAGTACTTC; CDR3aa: CSVTNQGARPYEQYF
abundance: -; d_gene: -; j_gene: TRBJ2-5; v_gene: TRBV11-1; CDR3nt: TGTGCCAGCAGCCGGACTATAAGAGAGACCCAGTACTTC; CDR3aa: CASSRTIRETQYF
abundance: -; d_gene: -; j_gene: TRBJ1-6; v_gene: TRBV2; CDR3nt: TGTGCCAGCATCCAACAGGGAAACTCACCCCTCCACTTT; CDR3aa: CASIQQGNSPLHF
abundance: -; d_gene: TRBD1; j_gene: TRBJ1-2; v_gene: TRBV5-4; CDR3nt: TGTGCCAGCAGCTTGGCCAGGGGGGACAGCTATGGCTACACCTTC; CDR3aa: CASSLARGDSYGYTF
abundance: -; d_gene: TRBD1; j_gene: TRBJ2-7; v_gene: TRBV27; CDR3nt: TGTGCCAGCAGTTTAAAACCGGGACAGGGCTACGAGCAGTACTTC; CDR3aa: CASSLKPGQGYEQYF
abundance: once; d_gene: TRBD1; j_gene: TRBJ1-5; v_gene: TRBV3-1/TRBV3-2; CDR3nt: TGTGCCAGCAGCCTGGCCGGGACAGGGGATCAGCCCCAGCATTTT; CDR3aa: CASSLAGTGDQPQHF
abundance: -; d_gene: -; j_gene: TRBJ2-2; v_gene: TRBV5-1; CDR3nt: TGCGCCAGCAGCTCCTACAGCACCGGGGAGCTGTTTTTT; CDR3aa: CASSSYSTGELFF
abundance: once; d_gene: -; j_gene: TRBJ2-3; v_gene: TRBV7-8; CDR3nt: TGTGCCAGCAGCCCGACTAGTCTATTTAAGTATTTT; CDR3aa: CASSPTSLFKYF
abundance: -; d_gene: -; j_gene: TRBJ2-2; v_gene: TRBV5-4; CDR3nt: TGTGCCAGCAGCCTAAAGGGGGTCGCCGGGGAGCTGTTTTTT; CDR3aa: CASSLKGVAGELFF
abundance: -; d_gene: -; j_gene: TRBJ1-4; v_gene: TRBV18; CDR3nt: TGTGCCAGCTCACCGGTTTACGGAGATGAAAAACTGTTTTTT; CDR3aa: CASSPVYGDEKLFF
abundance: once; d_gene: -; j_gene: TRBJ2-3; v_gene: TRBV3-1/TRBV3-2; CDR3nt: TGTGCCAGCAGCCAAAGGGACTGGACAGATACGCAGTATTTT; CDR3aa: CASSQRDWTDTQYF
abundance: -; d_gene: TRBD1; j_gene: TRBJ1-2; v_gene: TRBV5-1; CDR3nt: TGCGCCAGCAGCTTGTTACAGGGGGCGGACTATGGCTACACCTTC; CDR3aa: CASSLLQGADYGYTF
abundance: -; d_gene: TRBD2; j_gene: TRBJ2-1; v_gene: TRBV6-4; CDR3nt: TGTGCCAGCAGCGAGCTTCCGGGACTACAGTATGAGCAGTTCTTC; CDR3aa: CASSELPGLQYEQFF
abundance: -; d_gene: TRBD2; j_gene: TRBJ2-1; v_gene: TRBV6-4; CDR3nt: TGTGCCAGCAGGGAGGGACTAGCGGGAGCCACCAATGAGCAGTTCTTC; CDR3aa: CASREGLAGATNEQFF
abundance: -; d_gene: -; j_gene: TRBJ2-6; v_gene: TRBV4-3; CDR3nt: TGCGCCAGCAGCCAAGAGTCGGGATCTGGGGCCAACGTCCTGACTTTC; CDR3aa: CASSQESGSGANVLTF
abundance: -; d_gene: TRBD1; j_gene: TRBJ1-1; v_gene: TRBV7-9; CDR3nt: TGTGCCAGCAGCGCATACGACAGGGAGATGGATGAAGCTTTCTTT; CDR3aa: CASSAYDREMDEAFF
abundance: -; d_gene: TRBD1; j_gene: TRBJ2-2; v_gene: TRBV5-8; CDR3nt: TGTGCCAGCAGCCTAAGACAGGGTTCCGGGGAGCTGTTTTTT; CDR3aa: CASSLRQGSGELFF
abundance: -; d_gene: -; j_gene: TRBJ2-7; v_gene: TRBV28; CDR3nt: TGTGCCAGCAGTTTACCCTCTTCCGGGGGCTACGAGCAGTACTTC; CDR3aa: CASSLPSSGGYEQYF
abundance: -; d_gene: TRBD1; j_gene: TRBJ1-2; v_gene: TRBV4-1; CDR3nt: TGCGCCAGCAGCCAAGATTTGGGGACAGGGAACACCTTC; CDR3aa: CASSQDLGTGNTF
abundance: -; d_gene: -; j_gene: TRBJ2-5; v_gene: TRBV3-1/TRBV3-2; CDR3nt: TGTGCCAGCAGCCAAATGCAGGCCCCCCAAGAGACCCAGTACTTC; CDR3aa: CASSQMQAPQETQYF
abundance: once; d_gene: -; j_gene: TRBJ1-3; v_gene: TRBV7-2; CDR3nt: TGTGCCAGCAGCTTAGACGCAGGGGCGGGCGGAAACACCATATATTTT; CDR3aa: CASSLDAGAGGNTIYF